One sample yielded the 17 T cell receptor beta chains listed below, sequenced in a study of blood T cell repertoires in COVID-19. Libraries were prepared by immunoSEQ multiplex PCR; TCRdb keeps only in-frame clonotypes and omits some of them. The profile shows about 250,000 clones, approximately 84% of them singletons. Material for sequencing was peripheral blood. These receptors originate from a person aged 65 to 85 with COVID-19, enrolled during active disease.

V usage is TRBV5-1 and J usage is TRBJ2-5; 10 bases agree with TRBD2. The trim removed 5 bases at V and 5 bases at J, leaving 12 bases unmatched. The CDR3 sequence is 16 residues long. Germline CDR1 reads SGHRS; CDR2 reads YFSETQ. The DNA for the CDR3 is TGCGCCAGCAGTTGGACTAGCGGAACCGGGTGGGAGACCCAGTACTTC. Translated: CASSWTSGTGWETQYF.

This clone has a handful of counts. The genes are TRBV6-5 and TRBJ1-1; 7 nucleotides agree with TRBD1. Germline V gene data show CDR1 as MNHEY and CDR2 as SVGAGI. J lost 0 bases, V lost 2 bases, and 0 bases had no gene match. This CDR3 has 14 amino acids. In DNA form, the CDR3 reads TGTGCCAGCAGTTACGGGACAGTGAACACTGAAGCTTTCTTT. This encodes CASSYGTVNTEAFF.

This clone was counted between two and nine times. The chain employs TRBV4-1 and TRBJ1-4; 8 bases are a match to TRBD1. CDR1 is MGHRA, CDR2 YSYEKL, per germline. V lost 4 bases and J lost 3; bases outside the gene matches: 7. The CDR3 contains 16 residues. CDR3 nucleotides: TGCGCCAGCAGCCCCGATCGGACAGGGTCTAATGAAAAACTGTTTTTT. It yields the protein CASSPDRTGSNEKLFF.

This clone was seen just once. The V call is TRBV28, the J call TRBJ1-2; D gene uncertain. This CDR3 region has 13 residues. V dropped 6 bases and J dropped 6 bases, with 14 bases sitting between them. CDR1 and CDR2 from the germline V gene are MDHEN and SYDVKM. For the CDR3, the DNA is TGTGCCAGCAGGCCCACCAGCACTAATGGCTACACCTTC. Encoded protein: CASRPTSTNGYTF.

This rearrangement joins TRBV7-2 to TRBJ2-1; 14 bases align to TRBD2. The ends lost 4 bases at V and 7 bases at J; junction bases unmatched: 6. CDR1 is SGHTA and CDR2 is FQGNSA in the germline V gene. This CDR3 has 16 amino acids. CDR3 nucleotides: TGTGCCAGCAGCTCTCAGGGACTAGCGGGAGTAAATGAGCAGTTCTTC. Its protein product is CASSSQGLAGVNEQFF. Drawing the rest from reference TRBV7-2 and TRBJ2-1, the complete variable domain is GAGVSQSPSNKVTEKGKDVELRCDPISGHTALYWYRQSLGQGLEFLIYFQGNSAPDKSGLPSDRFSAERTGGSVSTLTIQRTQQEDSAVYLCASSSQGLAGVNEQFFGPGTRLTVL.

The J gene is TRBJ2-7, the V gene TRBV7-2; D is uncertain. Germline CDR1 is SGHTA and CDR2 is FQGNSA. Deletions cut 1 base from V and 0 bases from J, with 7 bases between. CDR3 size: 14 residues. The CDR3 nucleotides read TGTGCCAGCAGCTTAGGTAGGAGCTCCTACGAGCAGTACTTC. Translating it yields CASSLGRSSYEQYF.

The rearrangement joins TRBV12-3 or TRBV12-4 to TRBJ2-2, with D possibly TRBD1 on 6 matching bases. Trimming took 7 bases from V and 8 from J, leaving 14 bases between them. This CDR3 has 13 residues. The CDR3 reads CASTRTEPGELFF. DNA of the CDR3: TGTGCCAGCACCCGGACAGAGCCAGGGGAGCTGTTTTTT.

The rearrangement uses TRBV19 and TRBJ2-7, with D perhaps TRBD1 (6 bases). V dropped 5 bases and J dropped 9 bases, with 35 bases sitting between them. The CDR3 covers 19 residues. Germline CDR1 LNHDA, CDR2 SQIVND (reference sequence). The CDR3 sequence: CASSDQGNITPAPTRWQYF. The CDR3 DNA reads TGTGCCAGTAGTGATCAGGGGAACATAACCCCCGCTCCTACGAGATGGCAGTACTTC.

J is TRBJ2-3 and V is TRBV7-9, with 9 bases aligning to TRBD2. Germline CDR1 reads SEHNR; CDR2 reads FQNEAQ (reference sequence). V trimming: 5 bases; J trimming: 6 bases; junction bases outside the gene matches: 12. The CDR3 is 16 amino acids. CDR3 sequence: CASSHLISGRRDTQYF. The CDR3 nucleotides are TGTGCCAGCAGCCATCTTATAAGCGGGAGGCGCGATACGCAGTATTTT.

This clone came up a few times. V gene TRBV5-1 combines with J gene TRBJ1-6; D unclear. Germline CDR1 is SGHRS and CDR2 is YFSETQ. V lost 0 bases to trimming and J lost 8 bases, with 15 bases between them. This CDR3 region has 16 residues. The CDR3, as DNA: TGCGCCAGCAGCTTGGGCCCCACAGATAATTATTCACCCCTCCACTTT. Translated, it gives CASSLGPTDNYSPLHF.

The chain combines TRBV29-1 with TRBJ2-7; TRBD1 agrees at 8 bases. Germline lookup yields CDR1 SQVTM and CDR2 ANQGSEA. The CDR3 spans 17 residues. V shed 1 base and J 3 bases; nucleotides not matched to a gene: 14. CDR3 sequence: CSVEAAPPGTGRYEQYF. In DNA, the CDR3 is TGCAGCGTTGAAGCAGCGCCGCCCGGGACAGGACGCTACGAGCAGTACTTC.

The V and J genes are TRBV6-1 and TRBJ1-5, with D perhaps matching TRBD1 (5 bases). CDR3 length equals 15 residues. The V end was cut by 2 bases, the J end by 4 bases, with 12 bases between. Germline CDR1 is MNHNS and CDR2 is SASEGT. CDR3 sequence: CASSEFKTANQPQHF. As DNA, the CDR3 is TGTGCCAGCAGTGAATTTAAGACAGCTAATCAGCCCCAGCATTTT.

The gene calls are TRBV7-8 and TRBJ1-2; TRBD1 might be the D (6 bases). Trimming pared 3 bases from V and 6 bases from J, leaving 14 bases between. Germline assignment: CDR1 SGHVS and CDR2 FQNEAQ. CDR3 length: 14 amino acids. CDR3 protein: CASSLLRDNHGYTF. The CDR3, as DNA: TGTGCCAGCAGCTTGCTTCGGGACAATCATGGCTACACCTTC.

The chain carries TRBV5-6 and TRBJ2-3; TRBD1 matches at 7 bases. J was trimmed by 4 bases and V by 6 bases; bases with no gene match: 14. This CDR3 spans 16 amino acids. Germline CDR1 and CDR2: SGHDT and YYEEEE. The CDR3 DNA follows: TGTGCCAGCACCGACCGGGACAGAGGTTCGTCAGATACGCAGTATTTT. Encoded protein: CASTDRDRGSSDTQYF. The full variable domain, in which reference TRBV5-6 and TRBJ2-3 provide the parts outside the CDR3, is DAGVTQSPTHLIKTRGQQVTLRCSPKSGHDTVSWYQQALGQGPQFIFQYYEEEERQRGNFPDRFSGHQFPNYSSELNVNALLLGDSALYLCASTDRDRGSSDTQYFGPGTRLTVL.

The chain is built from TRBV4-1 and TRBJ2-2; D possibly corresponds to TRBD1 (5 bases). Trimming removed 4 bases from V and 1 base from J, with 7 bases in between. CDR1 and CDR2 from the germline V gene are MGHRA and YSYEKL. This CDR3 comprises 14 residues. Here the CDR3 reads CASSRQGNTGELFF. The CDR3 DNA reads TGCGCCAGCAGCCGGCAGGGGAACACCGGGGAGCTGTTTTTT.

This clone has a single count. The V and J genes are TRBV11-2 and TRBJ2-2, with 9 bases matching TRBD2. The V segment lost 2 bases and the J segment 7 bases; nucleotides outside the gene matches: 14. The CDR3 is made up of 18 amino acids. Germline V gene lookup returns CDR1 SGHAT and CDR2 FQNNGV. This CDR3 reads CASSLRPLAGGPGGELFF. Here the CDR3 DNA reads TGTGCCAGCAGCTTACGTCCGCTGGCGGGGGGGCCTGGCGGGGAGCTGTTTTTT.

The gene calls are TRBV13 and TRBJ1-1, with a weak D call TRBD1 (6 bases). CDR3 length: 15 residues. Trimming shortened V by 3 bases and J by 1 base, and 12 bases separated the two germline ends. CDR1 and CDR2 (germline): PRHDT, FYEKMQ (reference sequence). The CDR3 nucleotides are TGTGCCAGCAGCTTCAGGACAGTGGCGAACACTGAAGCTTTCTTT. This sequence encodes CASSFRTVANTEAFF.